What follows are 9 T cell receptor beta chains derived from one specimen sequenced in a study of blood T cell repertoires in COVID-19. Produced via immunoSEQ multiplex PCR; TCRdb's table is partial and in-frame only. The sample has under 95,000 clones; approximately 86% are singletons. The sample comprised peripheral blood. The receptors originated from a woman aged 80 or over with acute or convalescent COVID-19.

The rearrangement joins TRBV15 to TRBJ1-1; a possible D gene is TRBD1 (6 bases). The germline gives CDR1 LNHNV, CDR2 YYDKDF (reference sequence). Between the trimmed V and J ends, which lost 5 bases and 5 bases, there was a span of 12 bases. The CDR3 is 13 amino acids. The CDR3 reads CATSVGGFTEAFF. Written as DNA, the CDR3 is TGTGCCACCAGCGTAGGGGGTTTTACTGAAGCTTTCTTT.

This chain joins TRBV7-2 and TRBJ1-1; 7 bases map to TRBD1. V shed 4 bases, J shed 8 bases, and the junction held 13 bases outside the gene matches. Germline V gives CDR1 SGHTA, CDR2 FQGNSA. The CDR3 is 15 amino acids. In DNA form, the CDR3 reads TGTGCCAGCAGCTCCCCTGACAGGGCTGGAAGAGAAGCTTTCTTT. It encodes CASSSPDRAGREAFF.

The chain combines TRBV5-5 with TRBJ2-7; D not resolved. V lost 4 bases and J 1 base, leaving 9 bases between the germline ends. Germline V gives CDR1 SGHKS, CDR2 YYEKEE (reference sequence). This CDR3 is built from 13 residues. This chain's CDR3 is CASSLGRSYEQYF. The CDR3 DNA follows: TGTGCCAGCAGCCTGGGCAGATCCTACGAGCAGTACTTC.

Turning to this clone: Other DNA sequences in the same sample also yield this CDR3. This sequence joins TRBV12-5 and TRBJ2-2, with TRBD2 matching 10 bases. Per germline, CDR1 LGHNT and CDR2 FRNRAP. The trim removed 1 base at V and 2 bases at J, leaving 4 bases unmatched. CDR3 size: 17 residues. CDR3 residues: CASGLDSGGLNTGELFF. In DNA, the CDR3 is TGTGCTAGTGGTTTGGATAGCGGGGGGCTAAACACCGGGGAGCTGTTTTTT.

This chain connects TRBV28 to TRBJ1-5; the D gene is possibly TRBD1 (5 bases). There are 12 residues in the CDR3. Germline V lookup: CDR1 MDHEN, CDR2 SYDVKM. V was shortened by 10 bases and J by 6 bases, with 13 bases between the two germline ends. The CDR3 nucleotides are TGTGCCACCTTCGGGGGGGTTCAGCCCCAGCATTTT. This codes for CATFGGVQPQHF.

This clone was seen just once. The rearrangement links TRBV18 to TRBJ1-2, with a weak D call TRBD1 (6 bases). The CDR3 extends over 13 amino acids. Trimming shortened V by 6 bases and J by 3 bases, and 11 bases separated the two germline ends. Germline V lookup: CDR1 KGHSH, CDR2 LQKENI. CDR3 region: CASSSGADYGYTF. In nucleotides, the CDR3 is TGTGCCAGCTCGTCAGGGGCCGACTATGGCTACACCTTC.

V is TRBV7-3 and J is TRBJ1-2; a possible D gene is TRBD1 (6 bases). Germline CDR1 SGHTA, CDR2 FQGTGA. This CDR3 is 14 amino acids long. Trimming left V 2 bases short and J 5 bases short, with 12 bases between. The CDR3 spells CASSLSRTDYGYTF. CDR3 DNA sequence: TGTGCCAGCAGCTTATCCCGGACAGATTATGGCTACACCTTC.

V is TRBV3-1 (or the pseudogene TRBV3-2) and J is TRBJ2-7; possibly TRBD2 for D (5 bases). Trimming took off 2 bases at V and 5 bases at J, with 10 bases between the two ends. The CDR3 runs 13 residues. Germline V CDR1 and CDR2: LGHDT, YNNKEL (reference sequence). The CDR3 protein is CASSQYPGNEQYF. In DNA, the CDR3 is TGTGCCAGCAGCCAATATCCGGGGAACGAGCAGTACTTC.

This sequence joins TRBV2 and TRBJ2-7; possible D gene TRBD1, 5 bases. This CDR3 contains 11 residues. V dropped 6 bases and J dropped 2 bases, with 5 bases sitting between them. Germline CDR1 and CDR2: SNHLY and FYNNEI. This chain's CDR3 is CASRTAYEQYF. CDR3 coding DNA: TGTGCCAGCAGGACAGCCTACGAGCAGTACTTC.